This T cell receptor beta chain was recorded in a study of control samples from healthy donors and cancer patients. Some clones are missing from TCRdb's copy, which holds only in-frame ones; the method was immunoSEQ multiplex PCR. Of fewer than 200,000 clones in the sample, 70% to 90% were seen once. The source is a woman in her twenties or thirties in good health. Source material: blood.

The CDR3 spells CASSYGPTAFF. The CDR3 nucleotides are TGTGCCAGCAGTTACGGCCCGACGGCTTTCTTT. The rearrangement joins TRBV6-2 or TRBV6-3 to TRBJ1-1, with D unresolved. V lost 2 bases, J lost 11 bases, and 9 bases lay in between. Looked up from germline, CDR1 is MNHEY and CDR2 is SVGEGT. The CDR3 runs 11 residues.